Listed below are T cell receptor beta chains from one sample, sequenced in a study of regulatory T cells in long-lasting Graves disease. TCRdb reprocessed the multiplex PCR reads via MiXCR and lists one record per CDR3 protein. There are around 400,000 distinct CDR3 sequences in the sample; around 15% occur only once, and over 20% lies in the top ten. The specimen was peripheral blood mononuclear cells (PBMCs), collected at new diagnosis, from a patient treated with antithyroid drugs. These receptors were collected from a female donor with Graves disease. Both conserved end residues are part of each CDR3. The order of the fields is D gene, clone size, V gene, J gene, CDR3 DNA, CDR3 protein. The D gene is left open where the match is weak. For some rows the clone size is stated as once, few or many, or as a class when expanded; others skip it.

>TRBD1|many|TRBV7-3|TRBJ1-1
TGTGCCAGCAGCTTGAGAGGGACAGGTGGGAGTCCCACTGAAGCTTTCTTT
CASSLRGTGGSPTEAFF
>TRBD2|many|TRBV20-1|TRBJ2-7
TGCAGTGCTAGTCCTTCGGGGGGAACCCTACTCTCCTACGAGCAGTACTTC
CSASPSGGTLLSYEQYF
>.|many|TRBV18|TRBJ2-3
TGTGCCAGCTCACCTCCGGAGAGTAGCGCAGATACGCAGTATTTT
CASSPPESSADTQYF
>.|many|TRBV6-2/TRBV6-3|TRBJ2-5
TGTGCCAGCAGTACCGGGCCTTCATCCCAGTACTTC
CASSTGPSSQYF
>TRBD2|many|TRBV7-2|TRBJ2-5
TGTGCCAGCAGCCAAAACCATCGGAGACTAGCGGGAGGACCCCAAGAGACCCAGTACTTC
CASSQNHRRLAGGPQETQYF
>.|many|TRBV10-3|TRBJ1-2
TGTGCCATCAGCCCCCGCTGGGCAGGAGCCCTACCCTATGGCTACACCTTC
CAISPRWAGALPYGYTF
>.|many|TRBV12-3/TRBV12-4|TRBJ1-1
TGTGCCAGCAGTGCCCAACAGACAGTAGCTGAAGCTTTCTTT
CASSAQQTVAEAFF
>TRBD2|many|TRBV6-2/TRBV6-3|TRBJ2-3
TGTGCCAGCAGGGAAGGAGCGGGAATGTGGGATACGCAGTATTTT
CASREGAGMWDTQYF
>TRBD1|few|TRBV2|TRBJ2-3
TGTGCCAGCAGAAGGGACAGCAACACAGATACGCAGTATTTT
CASRRDSNTDTQYF
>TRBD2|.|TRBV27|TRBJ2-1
TGTGCCAGCAGTTTAGCGGGACTAACTAATGAGCAGTTCTTC
CASSLAGLTNEQFF
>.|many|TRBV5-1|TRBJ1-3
TGCGCCAGCAGCTTGGCCTCGGGCGGAAACACCATATATTTT
CASSLASGGNTIYF
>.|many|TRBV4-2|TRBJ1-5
TGTGCCAGCAGCCAAGATCCACGGGGGCAGGTTCAGCCCCAGCATTTT
CASSQDPRGQVQPQHF
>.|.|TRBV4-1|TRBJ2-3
TGCGCCAGCAGCCAAATACAGGGCACAGATACGCAGTATTTT
CASSQIQGTDTQYF
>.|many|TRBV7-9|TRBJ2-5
TGTGCCAGCAGCTTTGGCCAGCTCCAAGAGACCCAGTACTTC
CASSFGQLQETQYF
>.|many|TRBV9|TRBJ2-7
TGTGCCAGCAGCGCTGGGACACCCGACTACGAGCAGTACTTC
CASSAGTPDYEQYF
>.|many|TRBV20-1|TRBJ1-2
TGCAGTGCTAGTGCGGGACGAGGCTACACCTTC
CSASAGRGYTF
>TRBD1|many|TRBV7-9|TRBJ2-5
TGTGCCAGCAGCTTCAGGAGGCAGGGGGCTAAAGAGACCCAGTACTTC
CASSFRRQGAKETQYF
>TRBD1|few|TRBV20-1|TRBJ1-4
TGCAGTGCTAGTCTCGGACAGGGGGATGAAAAACTGTTTTTT
CSASLGQGDEKLFF
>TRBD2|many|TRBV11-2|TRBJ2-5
TGTGCCAGCAGAGACTTAGCGGGGGGACCGCGGGAGACCCAGTACTTC
CASRDLAGGPRETQYF
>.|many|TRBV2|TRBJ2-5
TGTGCCAGCAGTGAAAGGGAGACCCAGTACTTC
CASSERETQYF
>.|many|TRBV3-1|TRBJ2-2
TGTGCCTGTAGGGGCACCGGGGAGCTGTTTTTT
CACRGTGELFF
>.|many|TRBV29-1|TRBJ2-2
TGCAGCGTTGAAGATGAACAGGGAGACACCGGGGAGCTGTTTTTT
CSVEDEQGDTGELFF
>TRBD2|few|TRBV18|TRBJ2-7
TGTGCCAGCTCATCCCCGACTAGCGGGATTTACGAGCAGTACTTC
CASSSPTSGIYEQYF
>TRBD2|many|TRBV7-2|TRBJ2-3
TGTGCCAGCAGCTTCCCCGAAACGTGGCGGGAGGCCCACGATACGCAGTATTTT
CASSFPETWREAHDTQYF
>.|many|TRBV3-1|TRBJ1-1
TGTGCCAGCAGCCAAGATGGCATTGAAGCTTTCTTT
CASSQDGIEAFF
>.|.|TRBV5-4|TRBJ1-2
TGTGCCAGCAGCGCTGATTCAGGGTCGCGAGGCTACACCTTC
CASSADSGSRGYTF
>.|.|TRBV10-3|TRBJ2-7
TGTGCCATCAGTGAGCCCGGGACCTCGTCCTACGAGCAGTACTTC
CAISEPGTSSYEQYF
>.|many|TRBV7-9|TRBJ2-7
TGTGCCAGCAGCCCTTTTCGAAAGGGGGGCCTCTCCTACGAGCAGTACTTC
CASSPFRKGGLSYEQYF
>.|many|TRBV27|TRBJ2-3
TGTGCCAGCAGTTTATCCCCTAGCAGTGCGGATACGCAGTATTTT
CASSLSPSSADTQYF
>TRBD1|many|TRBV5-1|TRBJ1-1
TGTGCCAGCAGTTCAGGACAGGGAGGCAGCACTGAAGCTTTCTTT
CASSSGQGGSTEAFF
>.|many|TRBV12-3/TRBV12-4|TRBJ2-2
TGTGCCAGCAGTGCGGGGTTGGGGGGTCTTCTACGGGACACCGGGGAGCTGTTTTTT
CASSAGLGGLLRDTGELFF
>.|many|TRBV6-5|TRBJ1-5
TGTGCCAGCAGTTACAGGAGTGGCAATCAGCCCCAGCATTTT
CASSYRSGNQPQHF
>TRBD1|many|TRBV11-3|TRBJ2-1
TGTGCCAGCAGCCAAGGGCGACAGGGGTTTGAGCAGTTCTTC
CASSQGRQGFEQFF
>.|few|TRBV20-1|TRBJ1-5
TGCAGTGCTAGCGCGACAGCGAATCAGCCCCAGCATTTT
CSASATANQPQHF
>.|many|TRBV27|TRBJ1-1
TGTGCCAGCAGTTTGGGGATCCGTAACACTGAAGCTTTCTTT
CASSLGIRNTEAFF
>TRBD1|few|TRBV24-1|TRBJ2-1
TGTGCCACCTCGGACAGGGGGCTTCACGCGGAGCAGTTCTTC
CATSDRGLHAEQFF
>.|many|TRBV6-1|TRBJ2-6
TGTGCCAGCATAGGGTTTAGGGGCACTGGGGCCAACGTCCTGACTTTC
CASIGFRGTGANVLTF
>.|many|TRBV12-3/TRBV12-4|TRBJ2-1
TGTGCCAGCACCCATGAGGTGGGTGGGGACAATGAGCAGTTCTTC
CASTHEVGGDNEQFF
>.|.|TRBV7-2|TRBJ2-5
TGTGCCAGCAGCCCACGATCCTCTAGTGAGACCCAGTACTTC
CASSPRSSSETQYF
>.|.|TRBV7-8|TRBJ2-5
TGTGCCAGCAGCTTAGGGGGTTGGGCATTGTTAGAGACCCAGTACTTC
CASSLGGWALLETQYF
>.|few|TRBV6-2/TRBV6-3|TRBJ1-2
TGTGCCAGCAGTGAAGCGTTCGGGCGGATTAACTATGGCTACACCTTC
CASSEAFGRINYGYTF
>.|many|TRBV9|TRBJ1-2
TGTGCCAGCAGCGTAGTGCCTCCCGGGCAGTACAACTATGGCTACACCTTC
CASSVVPPGQYNYGYTF
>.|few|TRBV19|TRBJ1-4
TGTGCCAGTACCACCCTGAGGGGTAATGAAAAACTGTTTTTT
CASTTLRGNEKLFF
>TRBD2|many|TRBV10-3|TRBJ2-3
TGTGCCATCAGTGAGTGGGGGACTAGCGGAGCCGCCGATACGCAGTATTTT
CAISEWGTSGAADTQYF
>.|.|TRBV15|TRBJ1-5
TGTGCCACCAGCAGAGATCCGGGGCAGCCCCAGCATTTT
CATSRDPGQPQHF
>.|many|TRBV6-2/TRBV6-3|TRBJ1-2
TGTGCCAGCAGTTACTCAAGGGAGGGCCCTATTGGAGGCTACACCTTC
CASSYSREGPIGGYTF
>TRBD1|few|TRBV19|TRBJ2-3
TGTGCCAGTAGTATGTGGCAGGGGGCAGATACGCAGTATTTT
CASSMWQGADTQYF
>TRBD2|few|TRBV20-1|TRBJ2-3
TGCAGTGCTAGAGATTCGGGACTAGCGGGGGCGAGGGGGCAGTATTTT
CSARDSGLAGARGQYF